Ten or more counts support the clone carrying this T cell receptor beta chain. Its target is not known. These data come from a study of T-cell reconstitution after alpha-beta-depleted transplantation in children. Study-level findings and limits: Several patients had high TCRbeta diversity at day 60; it came from surviving recipient T cells and thymic progenitors.

The CDR3 runs 14 residues. With 3 bases clipped from V and 3 bases from J, the junction kept 3 bases outside the gene matches. The germline CDR1 and CDR2 sequences are SGHAT and FQNNGV. Preparation of the TCRbeta library involved a method that used unique molecular identifiers. MiXCR was run by TCRdb on the PCR reads, yielding one entry per CDR3 protein. The sample carries 45,000 to 55,000 distinct CDR3 sequences, nearly 9.5% recorded once. V usage is TRBV11-2 and J usage is TRBJ2-7, with TRBD2 matching over 9 bases. This sample comprised PBMCs, mostly from graft donor cells, obtained 60 days after TCRalphabeta/CD19-depleted stem cell transplant. The receptor was derived from a male patient between 2 and 10 years old who had a stem cell transplant for chronic granulomatous disease, so the T cells may come from the graft donor. The CDR3 is CASSFLTSGYEQYF. CDR3 nucleotides: TGTGCCAGCAGCTTCCTGACTAGCGGCTACGAGCAGTACTTC.